The rows below give T cell receptor beta chains drawn from one sample of a study of blood T cell repertoires in COVID-19. Sequenced by immunoSEQ multiplex PCR; TCRdb stores in-frame clones only, minus some. Here the sample spans 120,000 or so clones, about two thirds being singletons. Material for sequencing was peripheral blood. Receptors were obtained from a human donor with acute or convalescent COVID-19. The donor label of this sample is uncertain. CDR3s leave out the opening cysteine and the closing phenylalanine or tryptophan. The D gene is left open where the match is weak.

V: TRBV3-1/TRBV3-2
D: TRBD1
CDR3: ASTLGGRSSEQY

V: TRBV4-2
D: NA
CDR3: ASSQEPSSTRWNEQF

V: TRBV18
D: TRBD1
CDR3: ASSPGTGRNQPQH

V: TRBV5-1
D: NA
CDR3: ASSLGSSGNTIY

V: TRBV2
D: TRBD1
CDR3: ASSRQGGASYDEQY

V: TRBV6-1
D: NA
CDR3: ASSEIGGTNSPLH

V: TRBV4-1
D: TRBD1
CDR3: ASSQAFTGVTDTQY

V: TRBV6-5
D: NA
CDR3: ASKGQLNAEAF

V: TRBV4-1
D: NA
CDR3: ASRKQAGNSPLH

V: TRBV10-1
D: TRBD1
CDR3: ASRGDRYNQPQH

V: TRBV2
D: TRBD1
CDR3: ASSEADRAHEQY

V: TRBV7-8
D: TRBD1
CDR3: ASSLGPPQGAYNQPQH

V: TRBV9
D: NA
CDR3: ASSPSGGQDYGYT

V: TRBV18
D: NA
CDR3: ASSSFDEQF

V: TRBV28
D: TRBD1
CDR3: ASSSAGTGVGEQY

V: TRBV11-2
D: TRBD2
CDR3: ASSLGLASDTQY

V: TRBV3-1/TRBV3-2
D: NA
CDR3: ASSSIRTGSHYGYT

V: TRBV4-1
D: NA
CDR3: ASSQGSGYYGYT

V: TRBV9
D: NA
CDR3: ASSATNTGELF

V: TRBV6-5
D: TRBD1
CDR3: ASRGRQGVYGYT

V: TRBV20-1
D: NA
CDR3: SASRTVEAF

V: TRBV3-1/TRBV3-2
D: NA
CDR3: ASSVGRANTEAF

V: TRBV18
D: TRBD1
CDR3: ASSPGTDYQNYGANVLT

V: TRBV30
D: TRBD1
CDR3: AWSVGVTGNNSPLH

V: TRBV2
D: TRBD1
CDR3: ATTGGQGASDGYT

V: TRBV2
D: TRBD1
CDR3: ASSGQGAGTEAF

V: TRBV19
D: NA
CDR3: ASSWRQRDTEAF

V: TRBV5-1
D: NA
CDR3: ASTFNAGGVNSPLH

V: TRBV7-6
D: NA
CDR3: ASSLASGVDEQY

V: TRBV18
D: TRBD1
CDR3: ASSPTAARGYGYT

V: TRBV7-9
D: NA
CDR3: ASSLAEGGVYGYT

V: TRBV4-1
D: TRBD2
CDR3: ASSQGPRRSSGEETQY

V: TRBV5-1
D: TRBD2
CDR3: ASSLGGTSGEIQY

V: TRBV11-2
D: NA
CDR3: ASSLLLAGEAF

V: TRBV7-2
D: NA
CDR3: ASSLDLSNEQF

V: TRBV30
D: TRBD2
CDR3: AWSGLAGANTGELF

V: TRBV6-1
D: NA
CDR3: ASSENERNSPLH

V: TRBV24-1
D: TRBD2
CDR3: ATSGIRLAGANEQF

V: TRBV19
D: NA
CDR3: ASSMSLCLQGRRETQY

V: TRBV5-6
D: TRBD1
CDR3: ASSQRTGHYGYT

V: TRBV14
D: NA
CDR3: ASSHPGNGELF

V: TRBV18
D: TRBD1
CDR3: ASSSGTGGDSEKLF

V: TRBV19
D: TRBD1
CDR3: ASSIGTAGYGYT

V: TRBV5-1
D: TRBD1
CDR3: ASSPDRGPYEQY

V: TRBV25-1
D: TRBD1
CDR3: ASRDADRGETGTQY

V: TRBV4-1
D: NA
CDR3: ASSQGDTQETQY

V: TRBV7-6
D: TRBD2
CDR3: ASSLVGGGVINEQF

V: TRBV3-1/TRBV3-2
D: NA
CDR3: ASSPLARSTDTQY

V: TRBV3-1/TRBV3-2
D: TRBD2
CDR3: ASSQGLAGGSGTDTQY

V: TRBV29-1
D: TRBD2
CDR3: SVESGGASRELF

V: TRBV5-6
D: NA
CDR3: ASSIRGRETQY

V: TRBV18
D: TRBD2
CDR3: ASSPTGPSGAYTDTQY

V: TRBV5-1
D: NA
CDR3: ASRDQGNTEAF

V: TRBV12-3/TRBV12-4
D: NA
CDR3: ASSFGEDNEQF

V: TRBV7-9
D: TRBD1
CDR3: ASSHGTGGTSTDTQY

V: TRBV4-2
D: NA
CDR3: ASSQEGVWDTQY

V: TRBV11-3
D: TRBD2
CDR3: ASTSAGESGELF